Below, 14 T cell receptor beta chains from the same sample are listed, as sequenced in a study of radiotherapy plus CTLA-4 blockade in lung cancer (dated by TCRdb to 2017 to 2018). The method behind the library was the immunoSEQ multiplex PCR assay. TCRdb took this table from immuneACCESS and kept in-frame rearrangements with V and J called. Such tables lack part of the clones; where checked against another copy, unresolved V genes explain under half of the gap, and the rest is unexplained. This sample has around 130,000 clones in its table, and about nine tenths of those were observed once. The ten most abundant clones make up roughly 7% of the sample. The material sequenced was peripheral blood, taken from a patient treated with radiotherapy plus ipilimumab. The receptor set was obtained from a human donor with non-small cell lung cancer that progressed on radiotherapy plus ipilimumab.

V and J are TRBV6-5 and TRBJ2-2; D unresolved. The V gene lost 2 bases and the J gene lost 7 bases, with 8 bases spanning the gap. CDR1 MNHEY and CDR2 SVGAGI come from the germline V gene. This CDR3 is built from 13 residues. The CDR3: CASSYQFSGELFF. The CDR3 DNA is TGTGCCAGCAGTTACCAGTTCAGCGGGGAGCTGTTTTTT.

The gene calls are TRBV5-5 and TRBJ2-5; TRBD1 agrees at 9 bases. This CDR3 has 15 amino acids. The ends lost 3 bases at V and 1 base at J; junction bases unmatched: 4. CDR1 SGHKS and CDR2 YYEKEE come from the germline V gene (reference sequence). The CDR3: CASSSQGASQETQYF. The DNA for the CDR3 is TGTGCCAGCAGCTCACAGGGGGCGTCCCAAGAGACCCAGTACTTC.

V is TRBV6-6 and J is TRBJ2-2, with D maybe TRBD2 (7 bases). Between the trimmed V and J ends, which lost 5 bases and 7 bases, there was a span of 17 bases. The germline gives CDR1 MNHNY, CDR2 SVGAGI (reference sequence). The CDR3 is made up of 15 amino acids. The CDR3 nucleotides read TGTGCCAGCAGTCCGGGGCAGGGGAGGGTCGGGGAGCTGTTTTTT. Encoded protein: CASSPGQGRVGELFF.

The V and J genes are TRBV2 and TRBJ2-4, with a possible D match to TRBD1 (6 bases). Germline assignment: CDR1 SNHLY and CDR2 FYNNEI. The CDR3 is 16 residues long. V lost 4 bases to trimming and J lost 0 bases, with 13 bases between them. The DNA of the CDR3 is TGTGCCAGCAGTGTCTCACAGGGTTTAGCCAAAAACATTCAGTACTTC. It yields the protein CASSVSQGLAKNIQYF.

The chain uses TRBV6-5 and TRBJ1-5; D possibly corresponds to TRBD1 (5 bases). Germline values: CDR1 MNHEY, CDR2 SVGAGI. CDR3 length: 15 amino acids. Trimming pared 4 bases from V and 0 bases from J, leaving 10 bases between. The CDR3, as DNA: TGTGCCAGCAGTTCCGACAGAAATAGCAATCAGCCCCAGCATTTT. The encoded protein is CASSSDRNSNQPQHF.

The J gene is TRBJ2-3, the V gene TRBV6-6; D unresolved. CDR3 length: 14 amino acids. V lost 6 bases, J lost 2 bases, and 12 bases lay in between. The germline V gene has CDR1 MNHNY and CDR2 SVGAGI (reference sequence). The CDR3 region has the DNA TGTGCCAGCAGCCCGGATGGCCCCACAGATACGCAGTATTTT. This sequence encodes CASSPDGPTDTQYF.

V is TRBV2 and J is TRBJ1-2; D not certain. Germline V gene lookup returns CDR1 SNHLY and CDR2 FYNNEI. V was shortened by 3 bases and J by 6 bases, with 5 bases between the two germline ends. This CDR3 is 11 amino acids long. Here the CDR3 DNA reads TGTGCCAGCAGTGAGCGCCATGGCTACACCTTC. This sequence encodes CASSERHGYTF.

The J gene is TRBJ2-7, the V gene TRBV7-9; 8 nucleotides agree with TRBD2. Germline CDR1 and CDR2: SEHNR and FQNEAQ (reference sequence). Trimming cost V 5 bases and J 0 bases; bases outside gene matches: 9. The CDR3 is 16 amino acids. CDR3 sequence reads: CASSRLRGGSSYEQYF. Written as DNA, the CDR3 is TGTGCCAGCAGCCGCCTTCGGGGGGGTAGCTCCTACGAGCAGTACTTC. Variable domain in full (rest from reference TRBV7-9 and TRBJ2-7): DTGVSQNPRHKITKRGQNVTFRCDPISEHNRLYWYRQTLGQGPEFLTYFQNEAQLEKSRLLSDRFSAERPKGSFSTLEIQRTEQGDSAMYLCASSRLRGGSSYEQYFGPGTRLTVT.

This sequence joins TRBV7-6 and TRBJ2-7; 8 bases agree with TRBD2. CDR3 length: 14 amino acids. J lost 7 bases, V lost 5 bases, and 10 bases had no gene match. Germline V gene lookup returns CDR1 SGHVS and CDR2 FNYEAQ. CDR3 sequence reads: CASSLSFPGGEQYF. CDR3 DNA: TGTGCCAGCAGCCTCTCTTTCCCGGGGGGGGAGCAGTACTTC. The full variable domain, with the rest looked up from reference TRBV7-6 and TRBJ2-7, is GAGVSQSPRYKVTKRGQDVALRCDPISGHVSLYWYRQALGQGPEFLTYFNYEAQQDKSGLPNDRFSAERPEGSISTLTIQRTEQRDSAMYRCASSLSFPGGEQYFGPGTRLTVT.

V gene TRBV7-9 combines with J gene TRBJ2-1; TRBD2 matches 10 bases. The CDR3 runs 17 residues. Germline trimming cut 2 bases from V and 4 bases from J; bases unmatched to any gene: 8. Germline-derived CDR1 and CDR2 are SEHNR and FQNEAQ (reference sequence). CDR3: CASSLFASGSGYNEQFF. CDR3 DNA sequence: TGTGCCAGCAGCTTATTCGCTAGCGGGAGTGGGTACAATGAGCAGTTCTTC.

This chain connects TRBV2 to TRBJ2-5; perhaps D is TRBD1 or TRBD2 (5 bases each). V dropped 7 bases and J dropped 1 base, with 10 bases sitting between them. CDR3 length: 13 residues. The germline gives CDR1 SNHLY, CDR2 FYNNEI. In nucleotides, the CDR3 is TGTGCCAGCAATGAGGGGCTCCAAGAGACCCAGTACTTC. Protein: CASNEGLQETQYF.

The chain employs TRBV19 and TRBJ2-1; 8 bases match TRBD2. V lost 3 bases to trimming and J lost 8 bases; unmatched junction nucleotides: 12. Germline CDR1 is LNHDA and CDR2 is SQIVND (reference sequence). The CDR3 covers 16 residues. The CDR3 coding sequence is TGTGCCAGTAGTATTTATGAGCGGGAGACAATGGATGAGCAGTTCTTC. It codes for CASSIYERETMDEQFF.

This clone came up a few times. The chain has TRBV10-2 and TRBJ2-7; 7 nucleotides line up with TRBD1. With 9 bases clipped from V and 3 bases from J, the junction kept 11 bases outside the gene matches. The CDR3 is made up of 14 amino acids. From germline, CDR1 is WSHSY and CDR2 SAAADI. This chain's CDR3 is CASRQGEHFYEQYF. Here the CDR3 DNA reads TGCGCCAGTAGGCAGGGGGAACACTTCTACGAGCAGTACTTC.

The V call is TRBV2, the J call TRBJ1-5, with TRBD1 matching 9 bases. The V and J ends lost 8 bases and 3 bases, in that order; junction bases with no gene match: 5. Germline V gene sequence: CDR1 SNHLY, CDR2 FYNNEI. The CDR3 runs to 14 residues. The CDR3 DNA sequence: TGTGCCAGCGGGGACAGGGATCACAATCAGCCCCAGCATTTT. Its translation is CASGDRDHNQPQHF.